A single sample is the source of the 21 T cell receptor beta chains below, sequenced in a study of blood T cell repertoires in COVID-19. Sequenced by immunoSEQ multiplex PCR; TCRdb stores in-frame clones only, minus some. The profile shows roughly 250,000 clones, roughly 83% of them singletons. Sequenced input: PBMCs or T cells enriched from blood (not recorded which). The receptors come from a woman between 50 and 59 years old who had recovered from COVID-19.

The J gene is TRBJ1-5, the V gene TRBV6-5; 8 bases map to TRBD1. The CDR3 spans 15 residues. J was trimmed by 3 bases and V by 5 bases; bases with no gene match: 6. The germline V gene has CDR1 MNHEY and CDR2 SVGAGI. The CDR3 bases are TGTGCCAGCAGTCGGACAGGGCTTGACAATCAGCCCCAGCATTTT. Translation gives CASSRTGLDNQPQHF.

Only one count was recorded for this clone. CDR3 DNA: TGTGCCAGCAGTGACACCGGGACAGGAAACTATGGCTACACCTTC. This translates into CASSDTGTGNYGYTF. The J gene is TRBJ1-2, the V gene TRBV25-1; 8 bases align to TRBD1. V trimming: 3 bases; J trimming: 2 bases; junction bases outside the gene matches: 5. Germline assignment: CDR1 MGHDK and CDR2 SYGVNS. This CDR3 comprises 15 residues.

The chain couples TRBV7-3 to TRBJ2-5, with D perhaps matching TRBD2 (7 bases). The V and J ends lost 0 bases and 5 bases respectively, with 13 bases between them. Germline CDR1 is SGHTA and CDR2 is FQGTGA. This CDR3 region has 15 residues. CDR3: CASSLTWGGTETQYF. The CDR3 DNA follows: TGTGCCAGCAGCTTAACGTGGGGGGGCACGGAGACCCAGTACTTC.

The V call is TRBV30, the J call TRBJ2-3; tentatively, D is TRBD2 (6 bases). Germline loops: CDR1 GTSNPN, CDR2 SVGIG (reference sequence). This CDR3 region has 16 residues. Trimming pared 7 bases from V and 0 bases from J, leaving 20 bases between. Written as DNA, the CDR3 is TGTGCCTTTGAAAGCGGGTTCCCTACTAGCACAGATACGCAGTATTTT. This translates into CAFESGFPTSTDTQYF.

CDR3 protein: CSASGLAGGLGNEQFF. The CDR3 DNA is TGCAGTGCTAGTGGACTAGCGGGAGGGCTTGGCAATGAGCAGTTCTTC. The chain joins TRBV20-1 to TRBJ2-1, with 15 bases aligning to TRBD2. CDR3 length: 16 residues. After removal of 3 bases from V and 6 bases from J, the junction contained 6 bases not matched to a gene. Germline CDR1 reads DFQATT; CDR2 reads SNEGSKA (reference sequence).

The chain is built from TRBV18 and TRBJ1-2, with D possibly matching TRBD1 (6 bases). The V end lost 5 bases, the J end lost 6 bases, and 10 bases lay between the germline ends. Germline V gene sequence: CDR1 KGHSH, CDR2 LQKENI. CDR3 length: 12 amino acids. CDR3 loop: CASSRDTDGYTF. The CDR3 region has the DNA TGTGCCAGCTCAAGGGACACAGATGGCTACACCTTC.

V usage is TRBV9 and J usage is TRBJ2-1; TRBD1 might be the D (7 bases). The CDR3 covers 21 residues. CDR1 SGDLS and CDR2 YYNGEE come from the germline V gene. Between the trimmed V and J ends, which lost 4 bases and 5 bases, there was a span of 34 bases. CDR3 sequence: CASSRVSYRGLKWGSDNEQFF. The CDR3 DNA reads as TGTGCCAGCAGCCGCGTCTCCTACAGGGGACTTAAGTGGGGGTCGGACAATGAGCAGTTCTTC.

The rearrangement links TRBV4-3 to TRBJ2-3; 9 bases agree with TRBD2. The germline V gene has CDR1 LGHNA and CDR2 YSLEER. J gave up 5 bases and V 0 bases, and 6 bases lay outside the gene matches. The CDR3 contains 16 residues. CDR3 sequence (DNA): TGCGCCAGCAGCCAAGAGGTGCGGGGGGGCGTAGATACGCAGTATTTT. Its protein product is CASSQEVRGGVDTQYF.

The CDR3 loop reads CASSLVSYGYTF. The CDR3 DNA follows: TGTGCCAGCAGCCTGGTTAGCTATGGCTACACCTTC. The V and J genes are TRBV25-1 and TRBJ1-2; D remains unclear. This CDR3 has 12 residues. CDR1 MGHDK and CDR2 SYGVNS come from the germline V gene. V gave up 6 bases and J gave up 4 bases, with 9 bases separating them.

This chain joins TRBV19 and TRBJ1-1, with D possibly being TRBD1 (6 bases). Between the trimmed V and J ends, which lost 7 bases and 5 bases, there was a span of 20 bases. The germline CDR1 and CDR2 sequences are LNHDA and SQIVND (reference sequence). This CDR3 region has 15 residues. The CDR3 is CASTKIWGGRTEAFF. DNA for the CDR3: TGTGCCAGTACCAAGATATGGGGGGGGCGGACTGAAGCTTTCTTT.

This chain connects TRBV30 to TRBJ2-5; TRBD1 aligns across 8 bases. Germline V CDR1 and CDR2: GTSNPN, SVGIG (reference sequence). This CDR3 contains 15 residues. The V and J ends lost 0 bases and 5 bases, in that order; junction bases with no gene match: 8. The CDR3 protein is CAWSVQGGLKETQYF. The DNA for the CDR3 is TGTGCCTGGAGTGTACAGGGGGGATTAAAGGAGACCCAGTACTTC.

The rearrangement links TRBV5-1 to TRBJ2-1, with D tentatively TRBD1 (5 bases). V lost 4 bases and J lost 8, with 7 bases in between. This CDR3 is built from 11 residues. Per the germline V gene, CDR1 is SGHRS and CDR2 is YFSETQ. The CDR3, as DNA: TGCGCCAGCAGCATACAGGATGAGCAGTTCTTC. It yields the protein CASSIQDEQFF.

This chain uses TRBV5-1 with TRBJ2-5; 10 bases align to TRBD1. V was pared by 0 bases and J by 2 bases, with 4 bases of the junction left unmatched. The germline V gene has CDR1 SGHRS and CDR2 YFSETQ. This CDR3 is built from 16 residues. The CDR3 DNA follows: TGCGCCAGCAGCTTGGGACAGGGGGCCCCACAAGAGACCCAGTACTTC. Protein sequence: CASSLGQGAPQETQYF.

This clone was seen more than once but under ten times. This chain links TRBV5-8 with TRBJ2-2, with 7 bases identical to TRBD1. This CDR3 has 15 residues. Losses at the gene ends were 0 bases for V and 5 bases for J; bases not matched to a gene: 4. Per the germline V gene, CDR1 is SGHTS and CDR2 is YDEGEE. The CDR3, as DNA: TGTGCCAGCAGCTTGGGACAGGGTTGGACCGGGGAGCTGTTTTTT. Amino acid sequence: CASSLGQGWTGELFF.

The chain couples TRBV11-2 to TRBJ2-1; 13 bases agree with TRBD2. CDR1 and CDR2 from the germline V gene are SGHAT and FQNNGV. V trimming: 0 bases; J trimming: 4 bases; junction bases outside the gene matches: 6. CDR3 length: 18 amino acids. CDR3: CASSLEGGTSGIYNEQFF. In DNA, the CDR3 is TGTGCCAGCAGCTTAGAGGGGGGGACTAGCGGGATTTACAATGAGCAGTTCTTC.

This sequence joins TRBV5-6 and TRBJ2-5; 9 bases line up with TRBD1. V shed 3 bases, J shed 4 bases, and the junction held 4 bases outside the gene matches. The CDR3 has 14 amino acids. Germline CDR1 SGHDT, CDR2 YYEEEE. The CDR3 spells CASSSKQGAETQYF. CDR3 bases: TGTGCCAGCAGCTCTAAACAGGGGGCAGAGACCCAGTACTTC.

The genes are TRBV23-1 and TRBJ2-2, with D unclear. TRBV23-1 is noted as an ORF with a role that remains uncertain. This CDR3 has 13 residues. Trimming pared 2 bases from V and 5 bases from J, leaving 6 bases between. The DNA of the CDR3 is TGCGCCAGCAGTCAAGTCAGGACCGGGGAGCTGTTTTTT. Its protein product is CASSQVRTGELFF.

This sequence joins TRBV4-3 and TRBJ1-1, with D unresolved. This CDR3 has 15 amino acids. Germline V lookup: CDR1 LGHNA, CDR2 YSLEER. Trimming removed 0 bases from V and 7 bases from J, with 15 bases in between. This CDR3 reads CASSQDWAQVREAFF. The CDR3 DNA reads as TGCGCCAGCAGCCAAGATTGGGCGCAGGTCCGTGAAGCTTTCTTT.

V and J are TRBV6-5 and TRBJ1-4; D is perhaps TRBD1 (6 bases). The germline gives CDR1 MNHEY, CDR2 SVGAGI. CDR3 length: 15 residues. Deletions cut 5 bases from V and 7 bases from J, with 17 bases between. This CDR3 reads CASSRRDRRREKLFF. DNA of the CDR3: TGTGCCAGCAGTCGACGCGACAGGCGGCGTGAAAAACTGTTTTTT.

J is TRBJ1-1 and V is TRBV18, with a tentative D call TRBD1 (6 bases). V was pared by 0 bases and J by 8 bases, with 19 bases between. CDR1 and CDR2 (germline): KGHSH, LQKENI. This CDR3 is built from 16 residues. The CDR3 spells CASSPPGAGRGGEAFF. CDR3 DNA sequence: TGTGCCAGCTCACCACCGGGGGCCGGCAGGGGAGGGGAAGCTTTCTTT.

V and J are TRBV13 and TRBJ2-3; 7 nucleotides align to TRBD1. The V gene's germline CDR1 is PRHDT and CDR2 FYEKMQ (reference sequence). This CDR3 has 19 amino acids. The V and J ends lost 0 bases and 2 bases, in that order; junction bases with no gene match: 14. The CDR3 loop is CASSLGLLQGSGATDTQYF. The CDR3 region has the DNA TGTGCCAGCAGCTTAGGCCTGTTACAGGGGAGTGGGGCCACAGATACGCAGTATTTT. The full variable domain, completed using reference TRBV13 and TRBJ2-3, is AAGVIQSPRHLIKEKRETATLKCYPIPRHDTVYWYQQGPGQDPQFLISFYEKMQSDKGSIPDRFSAQQFSDYHSELNMSSLELGDSALYFCASSLGLLQGSGATDTQYFGPGTRLTVL.